This T cell receptor (beta chain) originates from a study of blood T cell repertoires in COVID-19. Study-wide background: T cells, B-cell-depleted T cells, or PBMCs provided the cDNA or gDNA that served as material.

Under the authors' procedure: Estimation of nucleated cell counts was performed using reference gene primer amplification. TCRdb keeps only in-frame clones here, not all; method: immunoSEQ multiplex PCR. V and J calls plus clone size are reproduced from that table; the DNA served to infer D and trimming. The sample includes about 86,000 clones, around 80% seen only once; the top ten take 30% to 35%. CDR3 length: 13 residues. V gave up 3 bases and J gave up 5 bases; unmatched junction bases: 3. Germline V gene lookup returns CDR1 SGHTA and CDR2 FQGNSA. Sequencing was done on a sample of peripheral blood. The V gene is TRBV7-2, the J gene TRBJ1-1; 7 bases fit TRBD1. The clonotype was recovered from an elderly woman with active or convalescent COVID-19. The CDR3 is CASSLTGKTEAFF. In nucleotides, the CDR3 is TGTGCCAGCAGCTTGACAGGGAAAACTGAAGCTTTCTTT.